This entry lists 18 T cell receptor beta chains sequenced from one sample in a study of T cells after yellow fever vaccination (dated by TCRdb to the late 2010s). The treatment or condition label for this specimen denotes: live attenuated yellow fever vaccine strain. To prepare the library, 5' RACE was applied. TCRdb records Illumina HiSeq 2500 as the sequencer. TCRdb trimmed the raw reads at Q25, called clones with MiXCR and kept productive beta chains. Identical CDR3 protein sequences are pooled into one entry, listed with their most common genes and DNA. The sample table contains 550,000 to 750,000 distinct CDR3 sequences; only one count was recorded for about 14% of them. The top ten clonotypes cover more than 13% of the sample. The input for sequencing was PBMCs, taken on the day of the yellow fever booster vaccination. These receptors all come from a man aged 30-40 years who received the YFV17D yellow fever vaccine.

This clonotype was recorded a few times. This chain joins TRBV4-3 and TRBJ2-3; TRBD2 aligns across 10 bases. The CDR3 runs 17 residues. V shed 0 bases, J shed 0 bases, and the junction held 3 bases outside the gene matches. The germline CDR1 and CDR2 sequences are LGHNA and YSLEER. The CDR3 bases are TGCGCCAGCAGCCAAGATATGACTAGCGGGAGCACAGATACGCAGTATTTT. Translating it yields CASSQDMTSGSTDTQYF.

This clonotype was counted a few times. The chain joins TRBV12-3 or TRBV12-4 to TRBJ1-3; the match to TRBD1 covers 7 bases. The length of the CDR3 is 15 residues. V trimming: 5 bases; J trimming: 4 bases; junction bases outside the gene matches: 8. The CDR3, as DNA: TGTGCCAGCAGTGCGGGGACAGTTAGAGGAAACACCATATATTTT. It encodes CASSAGTVRGNTIYF.

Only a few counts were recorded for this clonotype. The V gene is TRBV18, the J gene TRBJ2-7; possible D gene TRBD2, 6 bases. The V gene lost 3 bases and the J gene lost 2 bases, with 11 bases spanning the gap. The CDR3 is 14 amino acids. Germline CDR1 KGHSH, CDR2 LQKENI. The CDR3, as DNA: TGTGCCAGCTCACCTCCAGCGGGCCCCTACGAGCAGTACTTC. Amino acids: CASSPPAGPYEQYF.

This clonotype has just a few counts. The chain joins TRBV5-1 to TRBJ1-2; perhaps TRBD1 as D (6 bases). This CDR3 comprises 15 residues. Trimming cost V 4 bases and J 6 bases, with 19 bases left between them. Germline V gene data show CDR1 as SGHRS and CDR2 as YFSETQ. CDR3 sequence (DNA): TGCGCCAGCAGCCATTCACAGGGTACCCTCGATGGCTACACCTTC. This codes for CASSHSQGTLDGYTF.

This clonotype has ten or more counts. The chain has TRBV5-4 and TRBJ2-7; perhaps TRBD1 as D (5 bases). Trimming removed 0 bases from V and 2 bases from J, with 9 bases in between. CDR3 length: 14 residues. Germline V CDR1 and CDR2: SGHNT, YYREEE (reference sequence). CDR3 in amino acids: CASSLEGPTYEQYF. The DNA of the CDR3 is TGTGCCAGCAGCTTGGAGGGGCCCACCTACGAGCAGTACTTC.

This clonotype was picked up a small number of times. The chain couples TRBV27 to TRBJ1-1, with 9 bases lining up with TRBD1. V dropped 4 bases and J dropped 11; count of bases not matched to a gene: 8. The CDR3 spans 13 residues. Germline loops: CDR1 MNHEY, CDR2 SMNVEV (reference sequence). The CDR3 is CASSSGQGWYAFF. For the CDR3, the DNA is TGTGCCAGCAGTTCTGGACAGGGGTGGTATGCTTTCTTT.

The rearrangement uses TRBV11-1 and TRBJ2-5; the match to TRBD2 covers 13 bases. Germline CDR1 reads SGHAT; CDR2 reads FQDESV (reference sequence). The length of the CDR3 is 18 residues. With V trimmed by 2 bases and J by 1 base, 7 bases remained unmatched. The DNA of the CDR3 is TGTGCCAGCAGCTTAATGACTAGCGGGAGGCCCGTCCAAGAGACCCAGTACTTC. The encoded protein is CASSLMTSGRPVQETQYF.

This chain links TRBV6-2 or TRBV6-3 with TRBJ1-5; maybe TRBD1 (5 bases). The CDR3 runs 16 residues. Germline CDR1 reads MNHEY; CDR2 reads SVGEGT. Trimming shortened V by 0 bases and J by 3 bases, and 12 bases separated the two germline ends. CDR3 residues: CASSYSRGRDNQPQHF. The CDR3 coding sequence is TGTGCCAGCAGTTACTCGAGGGGTCGGGACAATCAGCCCCAGCATTTT.

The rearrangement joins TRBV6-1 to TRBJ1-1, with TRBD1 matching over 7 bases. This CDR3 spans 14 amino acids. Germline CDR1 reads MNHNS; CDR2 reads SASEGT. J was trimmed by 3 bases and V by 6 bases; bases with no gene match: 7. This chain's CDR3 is CASSVGRGDTEAFF. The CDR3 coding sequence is TGTGCCAGCAGCGTAGGCAGGGGGGACACTGAAGCTTTCTTT.

In DNA, the CDR3 is TGCAGTGCTAGATCGGGAGGCGGGGATACGCAGTATTTT. Its translation is CSARSGGGDTQYF. V usage is TRBV20-1 and J usage is TRBJ2-3; 7 bases map to TRBD2. CDR1 and CDR2 from the germline V gene are DFQATT and SNEGSKA (reference sequence). The CDR3 is made up of 13 amino acids. V shed 2 bases, J shed 6 bases, and the junction held 5 bases outside the gene matches.

The CDR3 here is CASSLESRDRGNIQYF. CDR3 coding DNA: TGTGCCAGCAGCTTAGAGAGCCGGGACAGGGGAAACATTCAGTACTTC. This sequence joins TRBV7-2 and TRBJ2-4; 10 positions match TRBD1. This CDR3 has 16 amino acids. Germline V gives CDR1 SGHTA, CDR2 FQGNSA. The V and J ends lost 1 base and 6 bases, in that order; junction bases with no gene match: 6.

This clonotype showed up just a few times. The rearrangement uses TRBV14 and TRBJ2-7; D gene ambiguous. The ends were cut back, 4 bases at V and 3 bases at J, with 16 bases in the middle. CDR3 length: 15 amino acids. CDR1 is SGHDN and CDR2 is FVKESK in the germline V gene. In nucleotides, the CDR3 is TGTGCCAGCAGCCCCCAATCGGCGGCAAACTACGAGCAGTACTTC. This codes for CASSPQSAANYEQYF.

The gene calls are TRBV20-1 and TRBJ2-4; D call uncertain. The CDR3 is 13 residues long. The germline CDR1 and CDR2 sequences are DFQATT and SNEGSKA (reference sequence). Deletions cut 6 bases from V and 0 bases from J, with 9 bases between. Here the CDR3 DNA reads TGCAGTGCGCGACACCTAGCCAAAAACATTCAGTACTTC. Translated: CSARHLAKNIQYF.

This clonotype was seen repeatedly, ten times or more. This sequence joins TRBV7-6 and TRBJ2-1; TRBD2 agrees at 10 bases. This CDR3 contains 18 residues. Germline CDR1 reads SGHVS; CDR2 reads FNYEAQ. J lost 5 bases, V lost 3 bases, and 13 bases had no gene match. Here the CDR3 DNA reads TGTGCCAGCAGCTTTATGCATCGGACTAGCGGAACCCACAATGAGCAGTTCTTC. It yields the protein CASSFMHRTSGTHNEQFF.

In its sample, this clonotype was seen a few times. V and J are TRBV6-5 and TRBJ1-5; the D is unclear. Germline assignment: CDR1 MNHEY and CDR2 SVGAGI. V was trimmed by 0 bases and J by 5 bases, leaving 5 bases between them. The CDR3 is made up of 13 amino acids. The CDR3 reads CASSYSPYQPQHF. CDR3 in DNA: TGTGCCAGCAGTTACTCGCCGTATCAGCCCCAGCATTTT.

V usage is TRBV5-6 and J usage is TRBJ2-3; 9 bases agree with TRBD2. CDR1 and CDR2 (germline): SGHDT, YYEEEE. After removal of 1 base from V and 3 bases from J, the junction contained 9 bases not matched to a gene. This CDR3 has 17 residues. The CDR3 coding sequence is TGTGCCAGCAGCTTGAGTGTGTCTAGCGGGAATACAGATACGCAGTATTTT. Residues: CASSLSVSSGNTDTQYF.

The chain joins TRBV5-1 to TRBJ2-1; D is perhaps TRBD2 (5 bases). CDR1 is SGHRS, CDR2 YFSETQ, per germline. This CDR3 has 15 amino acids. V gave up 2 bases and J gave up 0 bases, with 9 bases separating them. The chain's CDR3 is CASSFTGYSYNEQFF. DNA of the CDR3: TGCGCCAGCAGCTTTACGGGGTACTCCTACAATGAGCAGTTCTTC. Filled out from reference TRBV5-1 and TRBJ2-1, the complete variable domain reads KAGVTQTPRYLIKTRGQQVTLSCSPISGHRSVSWYQQTPGQGLQFLFEYFSETQRNKGNFPGRFSGRQFSNSRSEMNVSTLELGDSALYLCASSFTGYSYNEQFFGPGTRLTVL.

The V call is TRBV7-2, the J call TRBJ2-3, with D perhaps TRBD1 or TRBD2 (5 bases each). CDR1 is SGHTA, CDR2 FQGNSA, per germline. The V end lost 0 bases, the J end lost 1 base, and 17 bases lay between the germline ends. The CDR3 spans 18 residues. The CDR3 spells CASSLARDALLGTDTQYF. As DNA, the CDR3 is TGTGCCAGCAGCTTAGCGAGGGACGCCCTTCTCGGCACAGATACGCAGTATTTT. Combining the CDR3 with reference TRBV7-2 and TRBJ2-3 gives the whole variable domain GAGVSQSPSNKVTEKGKDVELRCDPISGHTALYWYRQSLGQGLEFLIYFQGNSAPDKSGLPSDRFSAERTGGSVSTLTIQRTQQEDSAVYLCASSLARDALLGTDTQYFGPGTRLTVL.